This passage covers 25 T cell receptor beta chains from one sample sequenced in a study of shared clonotypes between healthy human individuals. Sequenced by immunoSEQ multiplex PCR; TCRdb stores in-frame clones only, minus some. This table has 850,000 to 1,200,000 clones, roughly 80% appearing once. Material for sequencing was memory CD4+ T cells sorted from blood. Subset described: CD45RA-negative fraction. These receptors were obtained from a man aged 18 to 30 in good health.

The chain carries TRBV7-8 and TRBJ1-5, with 10 bases that match TRBD1. The CDR3 is made up of 16 amino acids. V was clipped by 1 base and J by 7 bases; unmatched bases: 7. In germline, CDR1 is SGHVS, CDR2 FQNEAQ. The CDR3 nucleotides read TGTGCCAGCAGCTTAGTAGGGACAGGGGCGGGGCAGCCCCAGCATTTT. Protein product: CASSLVGTGAGQPQHF.

This clone was counted a single time. The genes are TRBV7-9 and TRBJ2-3, with TRBD2 matching 7 bases. The CDR3 covers 13 residues. Germline CDR1 is SEHNR and CDR2 is FQNEAQ (reference sequence). CDR3 DNA: TGTGCGTGCGGGAGAACCAGCACAGATACGCAGTATTTT. Amino acids: CACGRTSTDTQYF. Based on the CDR3 plus reference TRBV7-9 and TRBJ2-3, the full variable domain is DTGVSQNPRHKITKRGQNVTFRCDPISEHNRLYWYRQTLGQGPEFLTYFQNEAQLEKSRLLSDRFSAERPKGSFSTLEIQRTEQGDSAMYLCACGRTSTDTQYFGPGTRLTVL.

The rearrangement links TRBV18 to TRBJ2-5; TRBD2 might be the D (6 bases). This CDR3 comprises 15 residues. Germline V gene sequence: CDR1 KGHSH, CDR2 LQKENI. Trimming stripped 6 bases from V and 1 base from J, with 15 bases between. The CDR3 reads CASSPLIAAQETQYF. Written as DNA, the CDR3 is TGTGCCAGCTCCCCCCTAATAGCGGCCCAAGAGACCCAGTACTTC. The variable domain in full, completed from reference TRBV18 and TRBJ2-5, reads NAGVMQNPRHLVRRRGQEARLRCSPMKGHSHVYWYRQLPEEGLKFMVYLQKENIIDESGMPKERFSAEFPKEGPSILRIQQVVRGDSAAYFCASSPLIAAQETQYFGPGTRLLVL.

The sample holds one count of this clone. The CDR3 here is CAWSVSDSTDTQYF. CDR3 in DNA: TGTGCCTGGAGTGTGTCAGACAGCACAGATACGCAGTATTTT. The rearrangement joins TRBV30 to TRBJ2-3; D unclear. Germline-derived CDR1 and CDR2 are GTSNPN and SVGIG (reference sequence). The CDR3 has 14 amino acids. The V gene lost 0 bases and the J gene lost 0 bases, with 7 bases spanning the gap.

J is TRBJ2-1 and V is TRBV28; 7 nucleotides align to TRBD2. CDR1 and CDR2 from the germline V gene are MDHEN and SYDVKM. Unmatched junction bases numbered 6, after V lost 1 base and J lost 6 bases. This CDR3 has 15 amino acids. CDR3 in amino acids: CASSLSRGWGNEQFF. The CDR3 coding sequence is TGTGCCAGCAGTTTATCGCGGGGGTGGGGCAATGAGCAGTTCTTC.

The table lists this clone with a few counts. The sample holds other DNA sequences that translate to the same CDR3. The chain has TRBV10-3 and TRBJ1-5; tentative D call: TRBD1 (5 bases). Germline assignment: CDR1 ENHRY and CDR2 SYGVKD. The CDR3 covers 14 residues. V dropped 2 bases and J dropped 3 bases, with 8 bases sitting between them. CDR3 sequence reads: CAISEGRDNQPQHF. The CDR3 nucleotides are TGTGCCATCAGTGAGGGCAGGGACAATCAGCCCCAGCATTTT.

The chain carries TRBV2 and TRBJ2-1; D gene uncertain. Germline-derived CDR1 and CDR2 are SNHLY and FYNNEI. Trimming left V 6 bases short and J 4 bases short, with 4 bases between. The CDR3 loop spans 11 amino acids. CDR3 loop: CASRLYNEQFF. The CDR3 nucleotides are TGTGCCAGCAGGCTGTACAATGAGCAGTTCTTC.

The chain couples TRBV19 to TRBJ1-5; D remains unclear. Germline V lookup: CDR1 LNHDA, CDR2 SQIVND (reference sequence). The CDR3 sequence is 14 residues long. V was clipped by 7 bases and J by 0 bases, with 10 bases between them. The DNA of the CDR3 is TGTGCCAGTAATTTCGGGGATAGCAATCAGCCCCAGCATTTT. Translating gives CASNFGDSNQPQHF.

The chain joins TRBV4-1 to TRBJ1-6; 10 nucleotides line up with TRBD1. The germline CDR1 and CDR2 sequences are MGHRA and YSYEKL. The CDR3 consists of 15 residues. Germline trimming cut 1 base from V and 10 bases from J; bases unmatched to any gene: 4. CDR3 amino acids: CASSQGGTGASPLHF. The DNA of the CDR3 is TGCGCCAGCAGCCAAGGGGGGACAGGGGCGTCACCCCTCCACTTT.

This chain joins TRBV29-1 and TRBJ1-2; tentative D call: TRBD1 (6 bases). Germline V lookup: CDR1 SQVTM, CDR2 ANQGSEA. The CDR3 spans 15 residues. The V and J ends lost 0 bases and 1 base respectively, with 12 bases between them. The CDR3 sequence: CSVEDRGHHNYGYTF. CDR3 DNA: TGCAGCGTTGAAGACAGGGGCCACCATAACTATGGCTACACCTTC. Full variable domain (remainder filled in from reference TRBV29-1 and TRBJ1-2): SAVISQKPSRDICQRGTSLTIQCQVDSQVTMMFWYRQQPGQSLTLIATANQGSEATYESGFVIDKFPISRPNLTFSTLTVSNMSPEDSSIYLCSVEDRGHHNYGYTFGSGTRLTVV.

The chain is built from TRBV29-1 and TRBJ2-7; D uncertain. Trimming shortened V by 3 bases and J by 6 bases, and 15 bases separated the two germline ends. This CDR3 region has 13 residues. Germline V gene sequence: CDR1 SQVTM, CDR2 ANQGSEA. The CDR3 spells CSVEGLPPAEQYF. Here the CDR3 DNA reads TGCAGCGTTGAGGGCCTACCCCCTGCCGAGCAGTACTTC.

This chain connects TRBV29-1 to TRBJ1-1, with TRBD1 identical over 10 bases. There are 15 residues in the CDR3. J was trimmed by 5 bases and V by 3 bases; bases with no gene match: 9. Germline V lookup: CDR1 SQVTM, CDR2 ANQGSEA. The chain's CDR3 is CSVDTDRGTRTEAFF. CDR3 sequence (DNA): TGCAGCGTTGATACGGACAGGGGGACGAGAACTGAAGCTTTCTTT.

There are a few counts of this clone. At the DNA level, this CDR3 is encoded by other sequences in the same sample as well. The CDR3 DNA is TGTGCCAGCAGCCGGGACCTCAACTATGGCTACACCTTC. This translates into CASSRDLNYGYTF. The chain joins TRBV6-1 to TRBJ1-2, with a possible D match to TRBD1 (5 bases). Per the germline V gene, CDR1 is MNHNS and CDR2 is SASEGT. The CDR3 runs to 13 residues. The V end lost 6 bases, the J end lost 2 bases, and 10 bases lay between the germline ends.

This chain joins TRBV10-3 and TRBJ2-2; TRBD1 matches at 9 bases. Unmatched junction bases numbered 8, after V lost 10 bases and J lost 5 bases. From germline, CDR1 is ENHRY and CDR2 SYGVKD. The length of the CDR3 is 14 residues. For the CDR3, the DNA is TGTGCCACCCAATACAGGGGGCAAACCGGGGAGCTGTTTTTT. Amino acids: CATQYRGQTGELFF.

This clone came up a few times. The V and J genes are TRBV20-1 and TRBJ1-2; unclear D gene. V lost 3 bases and J 5 bases, leaving 7 bases between the germline ends. The CDR3 is 11 amino acids. From germline, CDR1 is DFQATT and CDR2 SNEGSKA (reference sequence). The CDR3 region is CSARAGYGYTF. The CDR3 DNA follows: TGCAGTGCTAGGGCAGGATATGGCTACACCTTC.

This chain connects TRBV9 to TRBJ2-2, with 10 bases aligning to TRBD2. The length of the CDR3 is 16 residues. Per the germline V gene, CDR1 is SGDLS and CDR2 is YYNGEE. The junction had 5 bases not matched to a gene; V was cut back by 0 bases and J by 6 bases. CDR3 nucleotide sequence: TGTGCCAGCAGCGTAGGGGCTAGCGGGAGTGCCGGGGAGCTGTTTTTT. Translation: CASSVGASGSAGELFF.

This chain joins TRBV5-4 and TRBJ2-3; 10 bases line up with TRBD2. This CDR3 comprises 15 residues. V was pared by 2 bases and J by 6 bases, with 6 bases of the junction left unmatched. Germline V gene sequence: CDR1 SGHNT, CDR2 YYREEE (reference sequence). CDR3 sequence (DNA): TGTGCCAGCAGCTTTCCAAGCGGGGGGGCCGATACGCAGTATTTT. Residues: CASSFPSGGADTQYF.

This clone has just a few counts. The V and J genes are TRBV4-3 and TRBJ2-7; D is unclear. The V and J ends lost 4 bases and 3 bases respectively, with 10 bases between them. Germline values: CDR1 LGHNA, CDR2 YSLEER. The CDR3 is made up of 13 amino acids. CDR3 protein: CASSRERGYEQYF. CDR3 bases: TGCGCCAGCAGCCGGGAACGAGGCTACGAGCAGTACTTC.

This CDR3 is CAISDGTGNEQFF. The CDR3, as DNA: TGTGCCATCAGTGATGGGACAGGCAATGAGCAGTTCTTC. This chain joins TRBV10-3 and TRBJ2-1; 8 nucleotides line up with TRBD1. There are 13 residues in the CDR3. With V trimmed by 3 bases and J by 6 bases, 1 base remained unmatched. CDR1 ENHRY and CDR2 SYGVKD come from the germline V gene.

The chain uses TRBV5-4 and TRBJ2-1; possibly TRBD2 for D (6 bases). The V gene lost 3 bases and the J gene lost 3 bases, with 10 bases spanning the gap. The CDR3 has 14 residues. Germline V lookup: CDR1 SGHNT, CDR2 YYREEE (reference sequence). Here the CDR3 DNA reads TGTGCCAGCAGCTCGGGAGACTACTACAATGAGCAGTTCTTC. Protein product: CASSSGDYYNEQFF.

This clone was picked up many times. V gene TRBV6-6 combines with J gene TRBJ2-5; D gene unclear. The V end lost 4 bases, the J end lost 2 bases, and 8 bases lay between the germline ends. This CDR3 region has 13 residues. CDR1 MNHNY and CDR2 SVGAGI come from the germline V gene (reference sequence). CDR3 region: CASSSTSQETQYF. DNA for the CDR3: TGTGCCAGCAGTTCGACCAGTCAAGAGACCCAGTACTTC.

Turning to this clone: A much larger clone differs from this one at a single base, so this may be a read error. V usage is TRBV5-4 and J usage is TRBJ2-3; 11 positions agree with TRBD2. The CDR3 consists of 15 residues. Germline-derived CDR1 and CDR2 are SGHNT and YYREEE (reference sequence). Germline trimming cut 0 bases from V and 3 bases from J; bases unmatched to any gene: 0. CDR3 residues: CASSLASGRTDTQYF. The CDR3 coding sequence is TGTGCCAGCAGCTTGGCTAGCGGGAGGACAGATACGCAGTATTTT.

In this sample, this clone turned up a few times. A much more abundant neighbour one base away suggests this may be a read error. Other DNA sequences in the sample encode the same CDR3. The chain employs TRBV7-9 and TRBJ1-1; D remains unclear. V was cut by 1 base and J by 1 base, with 4 bases left in between. CDR1 is SEHNR, CDR2 FQNEAQ, per germline (reference sequence). The CDR3 extends over 13 amino acids. The CDR3: CASSLEGNTEAFF. Here the CDR3 DNA reads TGTGCCAGCAGCTTAGAAGGGAACACTGAAGCTTTCTTT.

V and J are TRBV14 and TRBJ2-3; D unclear. CDR1 is SGHDN, CDR2 FVKESK, per germline. This CDR3 has 14 amino acids. Between the trimmed V and J ends, which lost 1 base and 2 bases, there was a span of 7 bases. The CDR3 protein is CASSQVTFTDTQYF. The CDR3 coding sequence is TGTGCCAGCAGCCAAGTAACTTTCACAGATACGCAGTATTTT. The entire variable domain, with the rest obtained from reference TRBV14 and TRBJ2-3, is as follows: EAGVTQFPSHSVIEKGQTVTLRCDPISGHDNLYWYRRVMGKEIKFLLHFVKESKQDESGMPNNRFLAERTGGTYSTLKVQPAELEDSGVYFCASSQVTFTDTQYFGPGTRLTVL.

The rearrangement joins TRBV7-6 to TRBJ1-4, with D possibly being TRBD1 (6 bases). The CDR3 is 16 residues long. The germline V gene encodes CDR1 SGHVS and CDR2 FNYEAQ. Trimming stripped 1 base from V and 8 bases from J, with 17 bases between. The CDR3 DNA reads as TGTGCCAGCAGCTTAGAAGTATCAGGGGCGCAGGAAAAACTGTTTTTT. Its translation: CASSLEVSGAQEKLFF.